The 22 T cell receptor beta chains listed next were all sequenced from one sample in a study of T-cell reconstitution after alpha-beta-depleted transplantation in children. Preparing the TCRbeta library involved the use of unique molecular identifiers. One entry per CDR3 protein results from TCRdb running MiXCR on the PCR reads. The sample lists just under 350,000 distinct CDR3 sequences; roughly 15% were seen once. Material: PBMCs, mostly from graft donor cells, obtained 360 days after TCRalphabeta/CD19-depleted stem cell transplant. The origin of the receptors is a male patient aged 2-15 years who had a stem cell transplant for acute lymphoblastic leukemia, so the T cells may come from the graft donor.

The genes are TRBV28 and TRBJ2-4, with D unresolved. The CDR3 spans 11 residues. Germline values: CDR1 MDHEN, CDR2 SYDVKM. The ends were cut back, 8 bases at V and 7 bases at J, with 9 bases in the middle. CDR3 residues: CASHQGNIQYF. The CDR3 nucleotides are TGTGCCAGCCACCAAGGGAACATTCAGTACTTC.

This clonotype has only a few counts. The chain links TRBV10-3 to TRBJ1-4; D gene uncertain. The V gene lost 11 bases and the J gene lost 0 bases, with 10 bases spanning the gap. This CDR3 has 13 residues. The germline V gene encodes CDR1 ENHRY and CDR2 SYGVKD. CDR3 nucleotides: TGTGCCGCGACACCGGCAACTAATGAAAAACTGTTTTTT. It specifies CAATPATNEKLFF.

J is TRBJ2-3 and V is TRBV5-1, with D possibly TRBD1 on 5 matching bases. This CDR3 region has 16 residues. Germline loops: CDR1 SGHRS, CDR2 YFSETQ. V shed 5 bases and J shed 5 bases, with 21 bases lying between them. CDR3 protein: CASSPFDSLLGDTQYF. Written as DNA, the CDR3 is TGCGCCAGCAGTCCCTTCGACAGCTTACTGGGAGATACGCAGTATTTT.

This clonotype was seen a few times. The CDR3: CASSYPGQNTNEQFF. CDR3 bases: TGTGCCAGCAGTTATCCGGGACAGAATACCAATGAGCAGTTCTTC. V is TRBV5-5 and J is TRBJ2-1, with 7 bases that match TRBD1. Per germline, CDR1 SGHKS and CDR2 YYEKEE (reference sequence). The CDR3 has 15 residues. After removal of 5 bases from V and 6 bases from J, the junction contained 11 bases not matched to a gene.

This clonotype has a count of ten or more. This chain connects TRBV7-8 to TRBJ2-7, with D hard to call. CDR1 is SGHVS, CDR2 FQNEAQ, per germline. The length of the CDR3 is 14 residues. V shed 2 bases and J shed 2 bases, with 10 bases lying between them. CDR3 coding DNA: TGTGCCAGCAGCTTAACGCCCGTCCCCTACGAGCAGTACTTC. Translated: CASSLTPVPYEQYF.

This clonotype was picked up many times. V is TRBV12-3 or TRBV12-4 and J is TRBJ2-7; TRBD2 matches at 8 bases. This CDR3 is built from 17 residues. V lost 7 bases to trimming and J lost 4 bases; unmatched junction nucleotides: 18. CDR3 loop: CASTLRISASGSYEQYF. The CDR3 coding sequence is TGTGCCAGCACCCTAAGAATATCGGCTAGCGGGTCTTACGAGCAGTACTTC.

This chain uses TRBV28 with TRBJ1-3; D is unclear. Germline values: CDR1 MDHEN, CDR2 SYDVKM. The CDR3 spans 12 residues. V was shortened by 6 bases and J by 6 bases, with 9 bases between the two germline ends. CDR3 DNA sequence: TGTGCCAGCAGCTACCCGGAAAACACCATATATTTT. Encoded protein: CASSYPENTIYF. Full variable domain (remainder filled in from reference TRBV28 and TRBJ1-3): DVKVTQSSRYLVKRTGEKVFLECVQDMDHENMFWYRQDPGLGLRLIYFSYDVKMKEKGDIPEGYSVSREKKERFSLILESASTNQTSMYLCASSYPENTIYFGEGSWLTVV.

This clonotype was found a few times. This sequence joins TRBV28 and TRBJ2-5; a weak D match, TRBD2 (5 bases). Looked up from germline, CDR1 is MDHEN and CDR2 is SYDVKM. The CDR3 runs to 13 residues. V lost 3 bases and J 5 bases, leaving 10 bases between the germline ends. CDR3 amino acids: CASSLEVVETQYF. The CDR3 DNA follows: TGTGCCAGCAGTTTGGAGGTTGTGGAGACCCAGTACTTC.

This clonotype was seen a handful of times. V is TRBV20-1 and J is TRBJ2-1; 10 nucleotides align to TRBD2. The CDR3 runs to 15 residues. CDR1 and CDR2 from the germline V gene are DFQATT and SNEGSKA (reference sequence). The junction had 5 bases not matched to a gene; V was cut back by 0 bases and J by 6 bases. Here the CDR3 reads CSAREASGSLNEQFF. CDR3 sequence (DNA): TGCAGTGCTAGAGAGGCTAGCGGGAGTCTCAATGAGCAGTTCTTC.

This clonotype was seen a handful of times. The chain couples TRBV28 to TRBJ2-3; tentatively, D is TRBD2 (5 bases). The CDR3 extends over 15 amino acids. Looked up from germline, CDR1 is MDHEN and CDR2 is SYDVKM. V was pared by 3 bases and J by 0 bases, with 10 bases between. The CDR3 coding sequence is TGTGCCAGCAGTTTCCGAGGGCCTAGCACAGATACGCAGTATTTT. Translating gives CASSFRGPSTDTQYF.

This clonotype was recorded a few times. This chain uses TRBV29-1 with TRBJ1-3, with D perhaps TRBD1 (5 bases). The CDR3 contains 14 residues. V was shortened by 1 base and J by 4 bases, with 11 bases between the two germline ends. Germline assignment: CDR1 SQVTM and CDR2 ANQGSEA. CDR3 region: CSVEVLQGGNTIYF. The DNA of the CDR3 is TGCAGCGTTGAAGTGTTGCAGGGCGGAAACACCATATATTTT.

This clonotype was seen a handful of times. V gene TRBV4-3 combines with J gene TRBJ2-1; D gene uncertain. V was clipped by 0 bases and J by 8 bases, with 14 bases between them. The germline V gene encodes CDR1 LGHNA and CDR2 YSLEER. The CDR3 totals 15 residues. In DNA, the CDR3 is TGCGCCAGCAGCCAAGAGACTCTAGGAGCTGATGAGCAGTTCTTC. It specifies CASSQETLGADEQFF.

The chain uses TRBV7-2 and TRBJ2-3, with 8 bases aligning to TRBD2. The CDR3 covers 13 residues. The trim removed 3 bases at V and 9 bases at J, leaving 5 bases unmatched. Germline loops: CDR1 SGHTA, CDR2 FQGNSA. CDR3 region: CASSFRREATQYF. The DNA for the CDR3 is TGTGCCAGCAGCTTTAGGCGGGAGGCAACGCAGTATTTT.

This clonotype was counted ten times or more. The chain joins TRBV6-1 to TRBJ2-7; TRBD2 matches at 7 bases. The CDR3 consists of 14 residues. Germline-derived CDR1 and CDR2 are MNHNS and SASEGT. With V trimmed by 6 bases and J by 3 bases, 8 bases remained unmatched. The CDR3 loop reads CASSLAEYHYEQYF. CDR3 sequence (DNA): TGTGCCAGCAGCCTAGCGGAGTACCACTACGAGCAGTACTTC.

CDR3 sequence (DNA): TGTGCCATCAGTGGCAGAACCGCTTACAATGAGCAGTTCTTC. Residues: CAISGRTAYNEQFF. This sequence joins TRBV10-3 and TRBJ2-1, with D hard to call. The V gene's germline CDR1 is ENHRY and CDR2 SYGVKD. V was pared by 4 bases and J by 4 bases, with 11 bases between. The CDR3 spans 14 residues.

This clonotype was detected ten times or more. The chain employs TRBV7-3 and TRBJ2-3; D is uncertain. V was cut by 2 bases and J by 5 bases, with 8 bases left in between. Germline CDR1 SGHTA, CDR2 FQGTGA. The CDR3 covers 13 residues. The CDR3 region is CASSLQSEDTQYF. CDR3 in DNA: TGTGCCAGCAGCTTACAAAGTGAAGATACGCAGTATTTT.

The chain couples TRBV6-5 to TRBJ2-7; D possibly corresponds to TRBD1 (6 bases). Germline V gene sequence: CDR1 MNHEY, CDR2 SVGAGI. The CDR3 has 17 residues. Deletions cut 2 bases from V and 0 bases from J, with 17 bases between. The CDR3 DNA reads TGTGCCAGCAGTTACAGTTGGAGTAGGGGGAGCTCCTACGAGCAGTACTTC. Protein product: CASSYSWSRGSSYEQYF.

The chain links TRBV7-3 to TRBJ1-6, with a tentative D call TRBD1 (5 bases). The CDR3 is 15 amino acids. Between the trimmed V and J ends, which lost 2 bases and 7 bases, there was a span of 12 bases. Germline assignment: CDR1 SGHTA and CDR2 FQGTGA. The CDR3 spells CASSLHGGNNSPLHF. CDR3 in DNA: TGTGCCAGCAGCTTACATGGGGGAAACAATTCACCCCTCCACTTT.

This clonotype came up many times. The chain is built from TRBV7-2 and TRBJ2-1; D gene uncertain. Germline CDR1 is SGHTA and CDR2 is FQGNSA. CDR3 length equals 16 residues. The V gene lost 0 bases and the J gene lost 1 base, with 10 bases spanning the gap. CDR3 amino acids: CASSLAHAASYNEQFF. CDR3 in DNA: TGTGCCAGCAGCTTAGCGCACGCGGCATCCTACAATGAGCAGTTCTTC.

This rearrangement joins TRBV9 to TRBJ1-5; D is unresolved. Trimming pared 0 bases from V and 4 bases from J, leaving 11 bases between. Germline V lookup: CDR1 SGDLS, CDR2 YYNGEE. CDR3 length equals 15 residues. CDR3 sequence reads: CASSVDPNGNQPQHF. The CDR3 DNA sequence: TGTGCCAGCAGCGTAGACCCCAATGGGAATCAGCCCCAGCATTTT.

This clonotype was observed many times. The chain links TRBV7-9 to TRBJ1-5, with 8 bases lining up with TRBD1. The CDR3 totals 15 residues. Unmatched junction bases numbered 7, after V lost 5 bases and J lost 4 bases. Per the germline V gene, CDR1 is SEHNR and CDR2 is FQNEAQ (reference sequence). Written as DNA, the CDR3 is TGTGCCAGCAGCCTCGGACAGGGCATAAATCAGCCCCAGCATTTT. Amino acid sequence: CASSLGQGINQPQHF. Complete variable domain (other parts from reference TRBV7-9 and TRBJ1-5): DTGVSQNPRHKITKRGQNVTFRCDPISEHNRLYWYRQTLGQGPEFLTYFQNEAQLEKSRLLSDRFSAERPKGSFSTLEIQRTEQGDSAMYLCASSLGQGINQPQHFGDGTRLSIL.

The chain links TRBV12-5 to TRBJ2-2; maybe TRBD2 (6 bases). Per germline, CDR1 LGHNT and CDR2 FRNRAP. The length of the CDR3 is 16 residues. V was shortened by 3 bases and J by 0 bases, with 11 bases between the two germline ends. The CDR3 reads CASGFAGTPNTGELFF. CDR3 nucleotides: TGTGCTAGTGGTTTCGCGGGGACTCCGAACACCGGGGAGCTGTTTTTT.